Described below is a single T cell receptor (beta chain) sequence and its context. Data came from immunoSEQ multiplex PCR; TCRdb stores just in-frame clones and leaves some out. The sample carries over a million clones, about four fifths recorded once. The data belong to a study of shared clonotypes between healthy human individuals. Source material: memory CD4+ T cells from PBMCs. Described subset: CD45RA-negative fraction. The receptor was derived from a man aged 18 to 30 in good health. Some clones in this sample may be carry-over from other donors' samples.

The CDR3 bases are TGTGCCTGGGGAATAAACCAAGAGACCCAGTACTTC. This translates into CAWGINQETQYF. This chain connects TRBV30 to TRBJ2-5; D uncertain. The CDR3 runs to 12 residues. Looked up from germline, CDR1 is GTSNPN and CDR2 is SVGIG (reference sequence). Trimming shortened V by 5 bases and J by 0 bases, and 7 bases separated the two germline ends.